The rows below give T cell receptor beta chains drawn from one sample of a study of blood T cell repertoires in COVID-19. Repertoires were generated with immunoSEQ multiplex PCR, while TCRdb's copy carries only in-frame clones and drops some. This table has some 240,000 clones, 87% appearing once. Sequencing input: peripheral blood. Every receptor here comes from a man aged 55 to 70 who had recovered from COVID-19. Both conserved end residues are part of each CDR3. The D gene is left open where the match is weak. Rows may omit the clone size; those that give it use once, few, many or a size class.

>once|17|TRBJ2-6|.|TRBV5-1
CASSLQTGPTGANVLTF
TGCGCCAGCAGCTTACAAACAGGACCTACAGGGGCCAACGTCCTGACTTTC
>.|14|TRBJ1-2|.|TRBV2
CASRRAGASYGYTF
TGTGCCAGCAGGCGGGCGGGGGCTTCCTATGGCTACACCTTC
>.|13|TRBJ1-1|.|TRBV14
CASSVQGYTEAFF
TGTGCCAGCAGCGTCCAGGGGTACACTGAAGCTTTCTTT
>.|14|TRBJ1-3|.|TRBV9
CASSVESSGNTIYF
TGTGCCAGCAGCGTAGAGAGCTCTGGAAACACCATATATTTT
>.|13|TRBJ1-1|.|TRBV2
CASSEARGNVAFF
TGTGCCAGCAGTGAAGCGCGGGGGAACGTAGCTTTCTTT
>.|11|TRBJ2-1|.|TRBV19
CASTVEGEQFF
TGTGCCAGTACGGTCGAGGGTGAGCAGTTCTTC
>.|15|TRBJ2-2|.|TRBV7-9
CASSLRGLGTGELFF
TGTGCCAGCAGCTTAAGGGGCTTGGGAACCGGGGAGCTGTTTTTT
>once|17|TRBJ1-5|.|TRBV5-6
CASTLQLGVRSNQPQHF
TGTGCCAGCACCTTGCAATTAGGGGTTAGGAGCAATCAGCCCCAGCATTTT
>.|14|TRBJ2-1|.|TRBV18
CASSPESIYNEQFF
TGTGCCAGCTCACCTGAAAGCATCTACAATGAGCAGTTCTTC
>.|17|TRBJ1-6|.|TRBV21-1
CASSKERKGSYNSPLHF
TGTGCCAGCAGCAAAGAGAGGAAAGGATCCTATAATTCACCCCTCCACTTT
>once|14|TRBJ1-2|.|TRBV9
CASSVFGATYGYTF
TGTGCCAGCAGCGTATTTGGGGCTACCTATGGCTACACCTTC
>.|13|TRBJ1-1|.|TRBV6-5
CASSWGGSTEAFF
TGTGCCAGCAGTTGGGGGGGGAGCACTGAAGCTTTCTTT
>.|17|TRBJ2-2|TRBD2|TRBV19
CASSIAPQRGAGGELFF
TGTGCCAGTAGTATAGCTCCCCAGCGGGGGGCGGGCGGGGAGCTGTTTTTT
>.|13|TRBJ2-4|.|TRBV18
CASSQPGNSIQYF
TGTGCCAGCTCACAGCCAGGGAATAGCATTCAGTACTTC
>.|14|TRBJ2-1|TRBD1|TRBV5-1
CASSLGPQGLGQFF
TGCGCCAGCAGCTTGGGACCACAGGGGCTTGGGCAGTTCTTC
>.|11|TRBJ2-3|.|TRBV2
CASSARDTQYF
TGTGCCAGCAGCGCCCGGGATACGCAGTATTTT
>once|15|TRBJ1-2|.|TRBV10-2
CASSHGVNANYGYTF
TGCGCCAGCTCTCACGGGGTGAATGCTAACTATGGCTACACCTTC
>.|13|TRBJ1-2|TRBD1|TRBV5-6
CASSQGTGRGYTF
TGTGCCAGCAGCCAGGGGACAGGAAGAGGCTACACCTTC
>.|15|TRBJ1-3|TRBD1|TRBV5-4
CASSQQGAQGNTIYF
TGTGCCAGCAGCCAGCAGGGGGCGCAGGGAAACACCATATATTTT
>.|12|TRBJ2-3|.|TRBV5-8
CASSPNTDTQYF
TGTGCCAGCAGCCCCAACACAGATACGCAGTATTTT
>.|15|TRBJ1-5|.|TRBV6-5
CASSPEIGVNQPQHF
TGTGCCAGCAGCCCGGAGATAGGAGTCAATCAGCCCCAGCATTTT
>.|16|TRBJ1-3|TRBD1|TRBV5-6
CASSLRQGALGNTIYF
TGTGCCAGCAGCCTGAGACAGGGGGCGCTTGGAAACACCATATATTTT
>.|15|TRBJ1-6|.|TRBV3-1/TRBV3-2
CASSHGDRNNSPLHF
TGTGCCAGCAGCCACGGCGACAGGAATAATTCACCCCTCCACTTT
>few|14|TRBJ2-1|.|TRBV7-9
CASSLVDSLNEQFF
TGTGCCAGCAGCTTAGTAGACAGTCTCAATGAGCAGTTCTTC
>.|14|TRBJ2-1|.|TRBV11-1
CASSPQGGYNEQFF
TGTGCCAGCAGCCCACAAGGGGGCTACAATGAGCAGTTCTTC
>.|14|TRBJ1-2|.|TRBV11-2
CASSLSRANYGYTF
TGTGCCAGCAGCTTAAGCAGGGCAAACTATGGCTACACCTTC
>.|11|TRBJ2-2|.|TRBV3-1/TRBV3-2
CASRLRGELFF
TGTGCCAGCAGACTACGCGGGGAGCTGTTTTTT
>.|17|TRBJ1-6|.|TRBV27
CASSFGTGGYYNSPLHF
TGTGCCAGCAGTTTCGGGACCGGAGGGTATTATAATTCACCCCTCCACTTT
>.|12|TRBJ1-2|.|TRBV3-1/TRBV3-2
CAAGGANYGYTF
TGTGCCGCCGGGGGGGCGAACTATGGCTACACCTTC
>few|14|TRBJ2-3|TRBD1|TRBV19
CASRPGQASDTQYF
TGTGCCAGTCGCCCGGGACAGGCCTCGGATACGCAGTATTTT
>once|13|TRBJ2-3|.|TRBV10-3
CAIRSGVSDTQYF
TGTGCCATCAGGTCGGGGGTTTCAGATACGCAGTATTTT
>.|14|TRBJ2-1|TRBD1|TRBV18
CASSRTGNNNEQFF
TGTGCCAGCTCAAGGACAGGGAATAACAATGAGCAGTTCTTC
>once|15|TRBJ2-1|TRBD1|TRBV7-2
CASSLDRGQNNEQFF
TGTGCCAGCAGCCTTGACAGGGGTCAAAACAATGAGCAGTTCTTC
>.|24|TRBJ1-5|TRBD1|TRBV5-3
CARARGSGAVSCGDRASGNQPQHF
TGTGCCAGAGCCCGGGGTAGCGGGGCGGTCAGTTGTGGGGACAGGGCGTCGGGCAATCAGCCCCAGCATTTT
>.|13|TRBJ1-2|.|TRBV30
CAWSVYSVEGYTF
TGTGCCTGGAGTGTATACAGTGTGGAAGGCTACACCTTC
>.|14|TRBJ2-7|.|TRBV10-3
CAISPQGGSYEQYF
TGTGCCATCAGTCCACAGGGCGGGTCCTACGAGCAGTACTTC
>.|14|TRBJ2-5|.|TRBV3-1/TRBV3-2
CASSQAGNQETQYF
TGTGCCAGCAGCCAAGCAGGGAACCAAGAGACCCAGTACTTC
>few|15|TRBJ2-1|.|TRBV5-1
CASSRLGGEYNEQFF
TGCGCCAGCAGCCGCCTCGGGGGAGAATACAATGAGCAGTTCTTC
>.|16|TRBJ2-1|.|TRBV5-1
CASSQEGKGLAREQFF
TGCGCCAGCAGCCAGGAGGGGAAGGGCCTCGCGAGGGAGCAGTTCTTC
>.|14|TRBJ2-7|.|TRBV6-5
CASSYSDRTYEQYF
TGTGCCAGCAGTTACTCAGACAGGACCTACGAGCAGTACTTC
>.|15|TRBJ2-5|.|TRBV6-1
CASSDPPRGQETQYF
TGTGCCAGCAGTGACCCTCCTAGGGGACAAGAGACCCAGTACTTC
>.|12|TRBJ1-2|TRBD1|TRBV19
CASRHRGSGYTF
TGTGCCAGTAGACACAGGGGTAGTGGCTACACCTTC
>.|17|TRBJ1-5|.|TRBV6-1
CASSDGGLGYSNQPQHF
TGTGCCAGCAGTGACGGAGGGTTGGGTTATAGCAATCAGCCCCAGCATTTT
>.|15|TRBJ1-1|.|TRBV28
CASSSSGTASTEAFF
.